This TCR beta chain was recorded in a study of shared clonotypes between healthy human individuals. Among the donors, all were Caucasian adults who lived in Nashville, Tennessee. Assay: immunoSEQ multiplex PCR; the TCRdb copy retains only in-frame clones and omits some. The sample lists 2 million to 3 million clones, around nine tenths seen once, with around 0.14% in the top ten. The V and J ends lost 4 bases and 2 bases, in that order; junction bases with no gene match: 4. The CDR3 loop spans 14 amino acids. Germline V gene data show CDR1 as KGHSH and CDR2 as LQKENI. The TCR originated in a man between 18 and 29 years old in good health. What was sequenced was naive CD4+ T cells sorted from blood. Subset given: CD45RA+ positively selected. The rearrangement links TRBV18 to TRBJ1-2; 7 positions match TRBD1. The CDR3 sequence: CASSREGANYGYTF. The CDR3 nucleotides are TGTGCCAGCTCACGGGAGGGGGCCAACTATGGCTACACCTTC. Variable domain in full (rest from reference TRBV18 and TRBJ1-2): NAGVMQNPRHLVRRRGQEARLRCSPMKGHSHVYWYRQLPEEGLKFMVYLQKENIIDESGMPKERFSAEFPKEGPSILRIQQVVRGDSAAYFCASSREGANYGYTFGSGTRLTVV.